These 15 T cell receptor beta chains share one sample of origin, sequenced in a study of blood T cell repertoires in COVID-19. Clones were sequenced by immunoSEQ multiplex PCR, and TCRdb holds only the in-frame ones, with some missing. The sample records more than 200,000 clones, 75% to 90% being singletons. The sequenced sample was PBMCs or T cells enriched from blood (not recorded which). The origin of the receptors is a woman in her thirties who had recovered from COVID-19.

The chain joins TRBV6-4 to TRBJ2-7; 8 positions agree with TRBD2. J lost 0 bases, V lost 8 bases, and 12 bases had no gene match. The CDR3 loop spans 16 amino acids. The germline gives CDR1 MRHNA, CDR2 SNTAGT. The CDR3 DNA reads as TGTGCCAGCGGGGCGGGAGGCCTAACCGTCTCCTACGAGCAGTACTTC. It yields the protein CASGAGGLTVSYEQYF.

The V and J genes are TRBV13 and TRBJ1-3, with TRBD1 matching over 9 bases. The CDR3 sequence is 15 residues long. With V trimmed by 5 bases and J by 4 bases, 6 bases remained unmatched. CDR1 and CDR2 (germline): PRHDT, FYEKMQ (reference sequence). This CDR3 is CASSNNRGPGNTIYF. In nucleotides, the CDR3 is TGTGCCAGCAGCAATAACAGGGGGCCGGGAAACACCATATATTTT. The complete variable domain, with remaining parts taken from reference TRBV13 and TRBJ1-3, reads AAGVIQSPRHLIKEKRETATLKCYPIPRHDTVYWYQQGPGQDPQFLISFYEKMQSDKGSIPDRFSAQQFSDYHSELNMSSLELGDSALYFCASSNNRGPGNTIYFGEGSWLTVV.

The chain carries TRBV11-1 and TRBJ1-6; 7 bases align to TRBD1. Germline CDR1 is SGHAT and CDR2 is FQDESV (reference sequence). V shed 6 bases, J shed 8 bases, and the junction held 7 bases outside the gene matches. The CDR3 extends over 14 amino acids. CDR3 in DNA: TGTGCCAGCAGTCCGGGACAGCTATATTCACCCCTCCACTTT. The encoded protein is CASSPGQLYSPLHF.

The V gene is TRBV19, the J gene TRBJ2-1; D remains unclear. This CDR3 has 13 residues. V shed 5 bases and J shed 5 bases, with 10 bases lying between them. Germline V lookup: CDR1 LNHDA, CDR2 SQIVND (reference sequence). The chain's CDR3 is CASSPLPHNEQFF. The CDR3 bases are TGTGCCAGTAGTCCCCTTCCTCACAATGAGCAGTTCTTC.

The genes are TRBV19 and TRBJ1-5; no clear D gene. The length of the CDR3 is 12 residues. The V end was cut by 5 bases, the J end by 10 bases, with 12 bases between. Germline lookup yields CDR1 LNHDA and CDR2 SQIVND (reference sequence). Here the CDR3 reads CASSLPRSPQHF. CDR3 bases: TGTGCCAGTAGTCTTCCACGTAGTCCCCAGCATTTT.

The CDR3 is CATSDPSGKQFF. In DNA form, the CDR3 reads TGTGCCACCAGTGACCCTAGCGGAAAGCAGTTCTTC. The V call is TRBV24-1, the J call TRBJ2-1, with 7 bases identical to TRBD2. V lost 4 bases and J lost 11; bases outside the gene matches: 4. From germline, CDR1 is KGHDR and CDR2 SFDVKD. The CDR3 extends over 12 amino acids.

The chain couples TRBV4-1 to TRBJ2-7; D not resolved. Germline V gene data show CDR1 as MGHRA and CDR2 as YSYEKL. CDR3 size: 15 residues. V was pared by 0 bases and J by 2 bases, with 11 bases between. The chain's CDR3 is CASSQDWPGPYEQYF. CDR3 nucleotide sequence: TGCGCCAGCAGCCAAGATTGGCCAGGCCCCTACGAGCAGTACTTC.

In nucleotides, the CDR3 is TGTGCCAGTAGCTCCGGGGGTAGCGGGAGCTACAATGAGCAGTTCTTC. It translates to CASSSGGSGSYNEQFF. The V call is TRBV19, the J call TRBJ2-1, with 9 bases lining up with TRBD2. The germline V gene encodes CDR1 LNHDA and CDR2 SQIVND (reference sequence). This CDR3 has 16 residues. V lost 6 bases, J lost 3 bases, and 9 bases stayed unmatched.

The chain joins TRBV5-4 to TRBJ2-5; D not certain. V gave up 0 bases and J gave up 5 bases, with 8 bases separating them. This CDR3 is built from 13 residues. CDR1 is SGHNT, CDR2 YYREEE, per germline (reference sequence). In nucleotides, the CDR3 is TGTGCCAGCAGCTTGGACCGTCAGGAGACCCAGTACTTC. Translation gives CASSLDRQETQYF. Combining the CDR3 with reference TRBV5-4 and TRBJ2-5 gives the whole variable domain ETGVTQSPTHLIKTRGQQVTLRCSSQSGHNTVSWYQQALGQGPQFIFQYYREEENGRGNFPPRFSGLQFPNYSSELNVNALELDDSALYLCASSLDRQETQYFGPGTRLLVL.

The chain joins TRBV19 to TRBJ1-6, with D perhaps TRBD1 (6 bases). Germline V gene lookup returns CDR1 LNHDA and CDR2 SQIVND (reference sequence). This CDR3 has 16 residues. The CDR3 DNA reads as TGTGCTCAGTCCAAAGGGGGAAGCTCCTATAATTCACCCCTCCACTTT. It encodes CAQSKGGSSYNSPLHF.

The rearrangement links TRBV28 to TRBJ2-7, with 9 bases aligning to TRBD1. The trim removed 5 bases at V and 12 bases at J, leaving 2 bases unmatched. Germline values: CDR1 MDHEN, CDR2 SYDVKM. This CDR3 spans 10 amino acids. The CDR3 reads CASSGDRVYF. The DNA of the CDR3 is TGTGCCAGCAGTGGGGACAGGGTGTACTTC.

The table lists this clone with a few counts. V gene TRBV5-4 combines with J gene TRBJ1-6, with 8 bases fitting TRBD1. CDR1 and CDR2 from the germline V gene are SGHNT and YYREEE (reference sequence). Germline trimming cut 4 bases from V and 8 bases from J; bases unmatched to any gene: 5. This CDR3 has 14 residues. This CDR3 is CASSPGQGYSPLHF. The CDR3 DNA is TGTGCCAGCAGCCCAGGACAGGGTTATTCACCCCTCCACTTT.

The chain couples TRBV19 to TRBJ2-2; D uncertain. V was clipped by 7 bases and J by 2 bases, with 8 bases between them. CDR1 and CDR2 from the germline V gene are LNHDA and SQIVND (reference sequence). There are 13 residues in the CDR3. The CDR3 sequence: CASNPVNTGELFF. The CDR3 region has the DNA TGTGCCAGTAACCCAGTAAACACCGGGGAGCTGTTTTTT.

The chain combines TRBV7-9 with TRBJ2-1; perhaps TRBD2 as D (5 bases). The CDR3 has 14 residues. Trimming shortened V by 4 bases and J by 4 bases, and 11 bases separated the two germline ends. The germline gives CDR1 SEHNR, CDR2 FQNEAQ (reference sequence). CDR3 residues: CASSSLAGYNEQFF. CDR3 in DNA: TGTGCCAGCAGCTCCCTGGCGGGTTACAATGAGCAGTTCTTC.

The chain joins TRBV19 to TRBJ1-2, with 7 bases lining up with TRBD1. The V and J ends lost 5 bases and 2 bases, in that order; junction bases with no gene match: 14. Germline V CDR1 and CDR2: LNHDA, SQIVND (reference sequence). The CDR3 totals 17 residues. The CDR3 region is CASSDHRGPSLNYGYTF. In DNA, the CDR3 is TGTGCCAGTAGTGACCACAGGGGCCCGTCCCTAAACTATGGCTACACCTTC.